This T cell receptor beta chain stems from a study of T-cell memory formation after mild COVID-19. TCRalpha and TCRbeta libraries used 5'RACE with constant-segment primers and UMIs. MiXCR, run by TCRdb on the 5' RACE reads, gives a single entry per CDR3 protein. The table has some 150,000 distinct CDR3 sequences, 15% to 20% seen once. The V gene end was trimmed by 4 bases and the J gene end by 1 base; junction bases not matched to a gene: 9. This CDR3 contains 16 residues. CDR1 and CDR2 (germline): SGHRS, YFSETQ. Study-wide findings and caveats: Pre-infection memory already had some responding clones, implying cross-reactive memory joined. Clones contracting across day 15 to 85 had a balanced CD4/CD8 profile; later expanding clones leaned CD4+. Contracting clones localized mainly to CM and EM when CD4+ and mainly to EMRA when CD8+.

This clonotype turned up a few times. Its target is not known. The chain carries TRBV5-1 and TRBJ2-7; TRBD2 matches at 9 bases. The sample taken for sequencing was PBMCs or a T cell subset sorted from them (not recorded which). This clonotype originated in an adult woman who had mild COVID-19 (a few samples of this study predate the infection). Cell type and time point are not known. This CDR3 reads CASSAGSSGESYEQYF. In DNA, the CDR3 is TGCGCCAGCAGCGCTGGGTCTAGCGGGGAGTCCTACGAGCAGTACTTC.